This T cell receptor (beta chain) was sequenced in a study of blood T cell repertoires in COVID-19. This CDR3 has 11 residues. Trimming removed 7 bases at V and 7 bases at J, with 10 bases between. Per the germline V gene, CDR1 is MNHEY and CDR2 is SVGAGI. Method: immunoSEQ multiplex PCR; TCRdb's copy keeps in-frame clones and lacks some. The data show some 160,000 clones, roughly 90% seen once. The TCR comes from a man aged 55 to 70 with acute or convalescent COVID-19. The rearrangement uses TRBV6-5 and TRBJ1-1, with D hard to call. The specimen was peripheral blood. CDR3 nucleotide sequence: TGTGCCAGCACCGAGGGTATTGAAGCTTTCTTT. It encodes CASTEGIEAFF.